This TCR beta chain is drawn from a study of post-analysis software for immune sequencing data. Study context: Disease courses included relapsing-remitting, secondary progressive and progressive-relapsing multiple sclerosis.

Unique molecular identifiers were present in the TCR beta cDNA libraries. cDNA molecules numbering approximately 500,000 came from about 0.94 to 9.7 million T cells. TCRdb itself ran the PCR reads through MiXCR, one entry per CDR3 protein. The sample records hundreds of thousands of distinct CDR3 sequences, 30% being singletons. Points on this clonotype: Its target is unknown.

The CDR3 runs to 15 residues. CDR1 is SGHTA and CDR2 is FQGNSA in the germline V gene. Trimming pared 1 base from V and 5 bases from J, leaving 14 bases between. Whole-study results and caveats: Controls showed lower frequencies than patients for five TRBV segments, and TRBV5-6, TRBV5-1 and TRBV20-1 were among these.

This chain connects TRBV7-2 to TRBJ2-5, with D tentatively TRBD2 (6 bases). Material: blood. This clonotype originated in a girl aged 10 to 17 with multiple sclerosis. CDR3 amino acids: CASSLGSGVGETQYF. CDR3 DNA sequence: TGTGCCAGCAGCTTAGGGTCGGGGGTGGGGGAGACCCAGTACTTC.